This T cell receptor (beta chain) comes out of a study of Ad26.COV2.S vaccination and SARS-CoV-2 variants. Treatment reported: around 19 received Ad26.COV2.S at low or high dose, single or two shots; roughly five received placebo; per-sample allocation not given. On day 63 after the first injection, vaccine and placebo recipients gave samples. V shed 10 bases and J shed 0 bases, with 4 bases lying between them. The CDR3 consists of 11 residues. The germline V gene encodes CDR1 SNHLY and CDR2 FYNNEI. This clone was picked up a small number of times. Profiled with immunoSEQ multiplex PCR; TCRdb holds only in-frame clones, not every one. This table has over 350,000 clones, about nine tenths appearing once.

The chain combines TRBV2 with TRBJ1-3, with no clear D. Sequenced material: peripheral blood, taken in a trial of Ad26.COV2.S vaccine versus placebo. The TCR originated in a person aged 18 to 59 who received the Ad26.COV2.S COVID-19 vaccine or a placebo. CDR3 in amino acids: CATDSGNTIYF. The CDR3 DNA sequence: TGTGCCACTGACTCTGGAAACACCATATATTTT.